This T cell receptor (beta chain) derives from a study of T-cell reconstitution after alpha-beta-depleted transplantation in children. There are 14 residues in the CDR3. Trimming took 6 bases from V and 2 from J, leaving 14 bases between them. Per germline, CDR1 MDHEN and CDR2 SYDVKM. This clonotype came up a few times. A TCRbeta library incorporating unique molecular identifiers was prepared. TCRdb called the PCR reads again in MiXCR, with one record for every CDR3 protein. This sample carries some 490,000 distinct CDR3 sequences, 9.5% to 15% of them seen once, and the ten largest clones take around 6.1%.

Sequencing used PBMCs from the stem cell graft donor, obtained from the stem cell graft. The gene calls are TRBV28 and TRBJ2-7; D is unresolved. The source is a human donor who donated a stem cell graft to a child with combined immunodeficiency. In nucleotides, the CDR3 is TGTGCCAGCAGGGCACAACGAACCACCTACGAGCAGTACTTC. This sequence encodes CASRAQRTTYEQYF.